This TCR beta chain was observed in a study of memory CD4+ T cells and cytomegalovirus serostatus. This CDR3 region has 17 residues. Per the germline V gene, CDR1 is SGHTA and CDR2 is FQGNSA. The ends were cut back, 2 bases at V and 8 bases at J, with 22 bases in the middle. Single viable CD3+CD4+CD8-CD45RO+ cells were sorted as the memory CD4+ T cells. Clones were sequenced by immunoSEQ multiplex PCR, and TCRdb holds only the in-frame ones, with some missing. The data contain roughly 50,000 clones, approximately 86% of them singletons. The sequencing input was memory CD4+ T cells from blood. The receptor was isolated from an adult in good health and CMV-seronegative. Some clones in this sample may be carry-over from other donors' samples. This chain uses TRBV7-2 with TRBJ2-4; D might be TRBD1 (6 bases). As DNA, the CDR3 is TGTGCCAGCAGCTTAAGGGGCAGGGGTCCTAGTGGGGACATTCAGTACTTC. The encoded protein is CASSLRGRGPSGDIQYF.